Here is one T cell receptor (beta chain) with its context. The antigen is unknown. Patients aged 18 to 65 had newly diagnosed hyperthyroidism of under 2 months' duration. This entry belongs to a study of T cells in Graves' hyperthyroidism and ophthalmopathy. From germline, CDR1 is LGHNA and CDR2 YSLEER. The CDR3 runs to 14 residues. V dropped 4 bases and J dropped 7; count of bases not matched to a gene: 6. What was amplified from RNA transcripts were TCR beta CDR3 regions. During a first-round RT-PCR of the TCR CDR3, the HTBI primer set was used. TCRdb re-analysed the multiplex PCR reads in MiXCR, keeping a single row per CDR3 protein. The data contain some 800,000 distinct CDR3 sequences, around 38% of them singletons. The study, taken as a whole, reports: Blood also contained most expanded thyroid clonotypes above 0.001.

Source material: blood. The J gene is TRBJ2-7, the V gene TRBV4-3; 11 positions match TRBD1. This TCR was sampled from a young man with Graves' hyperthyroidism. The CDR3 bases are TGCGCCAGCAGCCGAGGACAGGGGGCGGAGGAGCAGTACTTC. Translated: CASSRGQGAEEQYF.